This T cell receptor beta chain was captured in a study of shared clonotypes between healthy human individuals. Method: immunoSEQ multiplex PCR; TCRdb's copy keeps in-frame clones and lacks some. The data show a few million clones, over 85% seen once. General study findings and limits: Apart from blood, nothing was sampled; tissue repertoires likely differ.

Regarding this clone: Its target is not known.

Germline values: CDR1 DFQATT, CDR2 SNEGSKA (reference sequence). The CDR3 totals 11 residues. V lost 2 bases to trimming and J lost 15 bases; unmatched junction nucleotides: 6. This clonotype was obtained from a man younger than 35 in good health. Sequenced material: naive CD4+ T cells sorted from blood. Subset here: CD45RA+ positively selected. This rearrangement joins TRBV20-1 to TRBJ2-1, with 8 bases identical to TRBD1. This CDR3 reads CSARPGQGWFF. The CDR3 coding sequence is TGCAGTGCTAGACCAGGACAGGGATGGTTCTTC.